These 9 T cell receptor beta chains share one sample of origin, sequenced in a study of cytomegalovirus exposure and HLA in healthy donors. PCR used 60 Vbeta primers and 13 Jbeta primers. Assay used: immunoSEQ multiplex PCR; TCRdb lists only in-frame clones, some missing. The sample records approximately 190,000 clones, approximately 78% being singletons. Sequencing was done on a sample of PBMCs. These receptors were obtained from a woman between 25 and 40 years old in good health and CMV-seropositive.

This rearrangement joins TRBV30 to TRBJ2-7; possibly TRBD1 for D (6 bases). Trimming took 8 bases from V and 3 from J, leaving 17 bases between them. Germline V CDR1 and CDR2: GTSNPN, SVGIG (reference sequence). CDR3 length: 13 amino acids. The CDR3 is CARSSGDLYEQYF. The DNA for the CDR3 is TGTGCCAGATCTTCAGGGGACCTCTACGAGCAGTACTTC.

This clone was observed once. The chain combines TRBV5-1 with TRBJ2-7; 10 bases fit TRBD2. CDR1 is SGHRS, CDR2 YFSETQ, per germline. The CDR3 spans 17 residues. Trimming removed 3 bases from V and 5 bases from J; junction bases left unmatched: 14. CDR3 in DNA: TGCGCCAGCAGCTCGGGCCCCCAGCGGGAGGGCCGGGACGAGCAGTACTTC. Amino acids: CASSSGPQREGRDEQYF.

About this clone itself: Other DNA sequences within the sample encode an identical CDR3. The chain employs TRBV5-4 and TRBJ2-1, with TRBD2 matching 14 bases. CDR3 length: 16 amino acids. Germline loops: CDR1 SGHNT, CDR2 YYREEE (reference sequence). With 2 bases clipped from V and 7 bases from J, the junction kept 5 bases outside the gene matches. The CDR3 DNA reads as TGTGCCAGCAGCTTAGGACTAGCGGGGGGAGGAAATGAGCAGTTCTTC. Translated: CASSLGLAGGGNEQFF.

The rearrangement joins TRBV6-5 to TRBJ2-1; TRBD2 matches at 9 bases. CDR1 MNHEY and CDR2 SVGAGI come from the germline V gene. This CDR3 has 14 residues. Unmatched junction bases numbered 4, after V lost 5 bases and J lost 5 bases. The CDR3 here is CASSRRGGHNEQFF. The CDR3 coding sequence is TGTGCCAGCAGTCGGCGGGGGGGCCACAATGAGCAGTTCTTC.

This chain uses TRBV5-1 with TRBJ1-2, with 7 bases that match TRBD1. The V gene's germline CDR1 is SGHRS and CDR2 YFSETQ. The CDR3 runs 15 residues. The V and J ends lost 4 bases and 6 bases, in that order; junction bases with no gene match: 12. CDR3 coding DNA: TGCGCCAGCAGCCCTAACTCCGGGACAGTCAATGGCTACACCTTC. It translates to CASSPNSGTVNGYTF.

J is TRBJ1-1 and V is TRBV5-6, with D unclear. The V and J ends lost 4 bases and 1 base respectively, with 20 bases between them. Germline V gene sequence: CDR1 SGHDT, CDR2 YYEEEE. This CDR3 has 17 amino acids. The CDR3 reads CASSNPPLRGPNTEAFF. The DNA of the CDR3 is TGTGCCAGCAGCAATCCCCCTCTGAGAGGGCCGAACACTGAAGCTTTCTTT.

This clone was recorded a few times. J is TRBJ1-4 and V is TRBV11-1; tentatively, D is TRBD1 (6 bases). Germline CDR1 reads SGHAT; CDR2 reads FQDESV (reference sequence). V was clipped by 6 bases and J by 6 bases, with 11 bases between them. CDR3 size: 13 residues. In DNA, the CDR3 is TGTGCCAGCAGACAGGGCCTCGATGAAAAACTGTTTTTT. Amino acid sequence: CASRQGLDEKLFF.

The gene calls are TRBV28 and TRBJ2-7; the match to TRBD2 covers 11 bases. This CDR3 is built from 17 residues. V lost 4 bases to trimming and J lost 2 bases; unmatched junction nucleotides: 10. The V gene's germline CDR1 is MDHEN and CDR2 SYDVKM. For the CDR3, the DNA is TGTGCCAGCAGTTCAATAGCGGGGGGGGCCAGAACCTACGAGCAGTACTTC. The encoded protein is CASSSIAGGARTYEQYF.

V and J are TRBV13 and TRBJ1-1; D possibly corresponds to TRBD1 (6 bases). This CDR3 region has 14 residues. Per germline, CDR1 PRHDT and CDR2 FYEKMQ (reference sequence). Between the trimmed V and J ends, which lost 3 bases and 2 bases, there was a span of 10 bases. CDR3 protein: CASSFGTPNTEAFF. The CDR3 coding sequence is TGTGCCAGCAGCTTTGGGACACCCAACACTGAAGCTTTCTTT.